This T cell receptor beta chain was captured in a study of shared clonotypes between healthy human individuals. Trimming shortened V by 5 bases and J by 0 bases, and 14 bases separated the two germline ends. This CDR3 contains 15 residues. The germline gives CDR1 MDHEN, CDR2 SYDVKM. The authors ran the assay at deep level. Profiling relied on immunoSEQ multiplex PCR, and the TCRdb table lists in-frame clones only, not all of them. The data hold about 380,000 clones, with 95% to 97% observed a single time. CD8 memory merged CD45RO+ cells and CCR7-negative CD45RA+ TemRA cells into one population. This chain uses TRBV28 with TRBJ2-7, with TRBD2 as a possible D gene (7 bases). The sequencing sample was made of memory CD8+ T cells sorted from blood. The subset is: CD45RO+ cells pooled with CCR7-negative TemRA cells. This sequence originates from a man aged 25 to 40 in good health. In nucleotides, the CDR3 is TGTGCCAGCAGTCCCGGGGGGACAAGCTCCTACGAGCAGTACTTC. It is translated as CASSPGGTSSYEQYF.